This record covers a single T cell receptor beta chain. These data are taken from a study of blood T cell repertoires in COVID-19. About the study: PBMCs, B-cell-depleted T cells, or T cells provided the cDNA or gDNA that made up the material.

In the authors' methods: Using reference gene primer amplification, nucleated cell counts were estimated. Clones were read by immunoSEQ multiplex PCR, and TCRdb kept only the in-frame ones, dropping some. Clone size and V and J calls were adopted from that table, with D and trimming inferred from the DNA. Here the sample spans about 160,000 clones, 76% being singletons. Trimming removed 3 bases from V and 11 bases from J, with 13 bases in between. There are 13 residues in the CDR3. This receptor was taken from an elderly woman with acute or convalescent COVID-19. This chain uses TRBV12-3 or TRBV12-4 with TRBJ2-2; D not certain. The sequencing input was peripheral blood. This CDR3 is CASSFVRGGELFF. The CDR3 DNA reads as TGTGCCAGCAGTTTTGTAAGAGGCGGTGAGCTGTTTTTT.